What follows is one T cell receptor (beta chain) and its context. The ends were cut back, 7 bases at V and 0 bases at J, with 15 bases in the middle. Germline loops: CDR1 LNHDA, CDR2 SQIVND (reference sequence). The CDR3 sequence is 16 residues long. The data were obtained in a study of spatial heterogeneity in lung cancer. On the study more broadly: More beta-chain than alpha-chain sequences were consistently detected.

Time point given: sample taken at primary tumor resection. Without sorting, whole RNA was sequenced from tumor, nontumor lung or frozen PBMC. TCR cDNA molecules were tagged individually, and each one carried a unique molecular identifier. One entry per CDR3 protein, called by TCRdb with MiXCR from the 5' RACE reads. Of some 21,000 distinct CDR3 sequences in the sample, 4.6% are singletons; the top ten hold 6.5% to 9%. The receptor was derived from a male donor with early-stage non-small cell lung cancer. Source: PBMCs, taken at surgery. The rearrangement links TRBV19 to TRBJ2-2; D is uncertain. CDR3 sequence (DNA): TGTGCCAGTAAGGGTAGAGGCAGTCCGAACACCGGGGAGCTGTTTTTT. Protein product: CASKGRGSPNTGELFF.